The entry that follows covers one T cell receptor (beta chain) sequence. The sample belongs to a study of T cell changes during pregnancy in multiple sclerosis. V shed 5 bases and J shed 11 bases, with 18 bases lying between them. CDR3 length: 13 residues. Germline V CDR1 and CDR2: MNHEY, SVGAGI. The method was immunoSEQ multiplex PCR; TCRdb's version includes in-frame clones alone and lacks a portion of them. Of about 120,000 clones in the sample, approximately 93% were seen once. This receptor was obtained from a female donor with multiple sclerosis, enrolled in a pregnancy study. The source was peripheral blood, collected before pregnancy. The chain has TRBV6-5 and TRBJ1-1; the D gene is possibly TRBD1 (6 bases). Here the CDR3 DNA reads TGTGCCAGCAGTGAAGGGGGAGACATTTCTGCTTTCTTT. As protein: CASSEGGDISAFF.